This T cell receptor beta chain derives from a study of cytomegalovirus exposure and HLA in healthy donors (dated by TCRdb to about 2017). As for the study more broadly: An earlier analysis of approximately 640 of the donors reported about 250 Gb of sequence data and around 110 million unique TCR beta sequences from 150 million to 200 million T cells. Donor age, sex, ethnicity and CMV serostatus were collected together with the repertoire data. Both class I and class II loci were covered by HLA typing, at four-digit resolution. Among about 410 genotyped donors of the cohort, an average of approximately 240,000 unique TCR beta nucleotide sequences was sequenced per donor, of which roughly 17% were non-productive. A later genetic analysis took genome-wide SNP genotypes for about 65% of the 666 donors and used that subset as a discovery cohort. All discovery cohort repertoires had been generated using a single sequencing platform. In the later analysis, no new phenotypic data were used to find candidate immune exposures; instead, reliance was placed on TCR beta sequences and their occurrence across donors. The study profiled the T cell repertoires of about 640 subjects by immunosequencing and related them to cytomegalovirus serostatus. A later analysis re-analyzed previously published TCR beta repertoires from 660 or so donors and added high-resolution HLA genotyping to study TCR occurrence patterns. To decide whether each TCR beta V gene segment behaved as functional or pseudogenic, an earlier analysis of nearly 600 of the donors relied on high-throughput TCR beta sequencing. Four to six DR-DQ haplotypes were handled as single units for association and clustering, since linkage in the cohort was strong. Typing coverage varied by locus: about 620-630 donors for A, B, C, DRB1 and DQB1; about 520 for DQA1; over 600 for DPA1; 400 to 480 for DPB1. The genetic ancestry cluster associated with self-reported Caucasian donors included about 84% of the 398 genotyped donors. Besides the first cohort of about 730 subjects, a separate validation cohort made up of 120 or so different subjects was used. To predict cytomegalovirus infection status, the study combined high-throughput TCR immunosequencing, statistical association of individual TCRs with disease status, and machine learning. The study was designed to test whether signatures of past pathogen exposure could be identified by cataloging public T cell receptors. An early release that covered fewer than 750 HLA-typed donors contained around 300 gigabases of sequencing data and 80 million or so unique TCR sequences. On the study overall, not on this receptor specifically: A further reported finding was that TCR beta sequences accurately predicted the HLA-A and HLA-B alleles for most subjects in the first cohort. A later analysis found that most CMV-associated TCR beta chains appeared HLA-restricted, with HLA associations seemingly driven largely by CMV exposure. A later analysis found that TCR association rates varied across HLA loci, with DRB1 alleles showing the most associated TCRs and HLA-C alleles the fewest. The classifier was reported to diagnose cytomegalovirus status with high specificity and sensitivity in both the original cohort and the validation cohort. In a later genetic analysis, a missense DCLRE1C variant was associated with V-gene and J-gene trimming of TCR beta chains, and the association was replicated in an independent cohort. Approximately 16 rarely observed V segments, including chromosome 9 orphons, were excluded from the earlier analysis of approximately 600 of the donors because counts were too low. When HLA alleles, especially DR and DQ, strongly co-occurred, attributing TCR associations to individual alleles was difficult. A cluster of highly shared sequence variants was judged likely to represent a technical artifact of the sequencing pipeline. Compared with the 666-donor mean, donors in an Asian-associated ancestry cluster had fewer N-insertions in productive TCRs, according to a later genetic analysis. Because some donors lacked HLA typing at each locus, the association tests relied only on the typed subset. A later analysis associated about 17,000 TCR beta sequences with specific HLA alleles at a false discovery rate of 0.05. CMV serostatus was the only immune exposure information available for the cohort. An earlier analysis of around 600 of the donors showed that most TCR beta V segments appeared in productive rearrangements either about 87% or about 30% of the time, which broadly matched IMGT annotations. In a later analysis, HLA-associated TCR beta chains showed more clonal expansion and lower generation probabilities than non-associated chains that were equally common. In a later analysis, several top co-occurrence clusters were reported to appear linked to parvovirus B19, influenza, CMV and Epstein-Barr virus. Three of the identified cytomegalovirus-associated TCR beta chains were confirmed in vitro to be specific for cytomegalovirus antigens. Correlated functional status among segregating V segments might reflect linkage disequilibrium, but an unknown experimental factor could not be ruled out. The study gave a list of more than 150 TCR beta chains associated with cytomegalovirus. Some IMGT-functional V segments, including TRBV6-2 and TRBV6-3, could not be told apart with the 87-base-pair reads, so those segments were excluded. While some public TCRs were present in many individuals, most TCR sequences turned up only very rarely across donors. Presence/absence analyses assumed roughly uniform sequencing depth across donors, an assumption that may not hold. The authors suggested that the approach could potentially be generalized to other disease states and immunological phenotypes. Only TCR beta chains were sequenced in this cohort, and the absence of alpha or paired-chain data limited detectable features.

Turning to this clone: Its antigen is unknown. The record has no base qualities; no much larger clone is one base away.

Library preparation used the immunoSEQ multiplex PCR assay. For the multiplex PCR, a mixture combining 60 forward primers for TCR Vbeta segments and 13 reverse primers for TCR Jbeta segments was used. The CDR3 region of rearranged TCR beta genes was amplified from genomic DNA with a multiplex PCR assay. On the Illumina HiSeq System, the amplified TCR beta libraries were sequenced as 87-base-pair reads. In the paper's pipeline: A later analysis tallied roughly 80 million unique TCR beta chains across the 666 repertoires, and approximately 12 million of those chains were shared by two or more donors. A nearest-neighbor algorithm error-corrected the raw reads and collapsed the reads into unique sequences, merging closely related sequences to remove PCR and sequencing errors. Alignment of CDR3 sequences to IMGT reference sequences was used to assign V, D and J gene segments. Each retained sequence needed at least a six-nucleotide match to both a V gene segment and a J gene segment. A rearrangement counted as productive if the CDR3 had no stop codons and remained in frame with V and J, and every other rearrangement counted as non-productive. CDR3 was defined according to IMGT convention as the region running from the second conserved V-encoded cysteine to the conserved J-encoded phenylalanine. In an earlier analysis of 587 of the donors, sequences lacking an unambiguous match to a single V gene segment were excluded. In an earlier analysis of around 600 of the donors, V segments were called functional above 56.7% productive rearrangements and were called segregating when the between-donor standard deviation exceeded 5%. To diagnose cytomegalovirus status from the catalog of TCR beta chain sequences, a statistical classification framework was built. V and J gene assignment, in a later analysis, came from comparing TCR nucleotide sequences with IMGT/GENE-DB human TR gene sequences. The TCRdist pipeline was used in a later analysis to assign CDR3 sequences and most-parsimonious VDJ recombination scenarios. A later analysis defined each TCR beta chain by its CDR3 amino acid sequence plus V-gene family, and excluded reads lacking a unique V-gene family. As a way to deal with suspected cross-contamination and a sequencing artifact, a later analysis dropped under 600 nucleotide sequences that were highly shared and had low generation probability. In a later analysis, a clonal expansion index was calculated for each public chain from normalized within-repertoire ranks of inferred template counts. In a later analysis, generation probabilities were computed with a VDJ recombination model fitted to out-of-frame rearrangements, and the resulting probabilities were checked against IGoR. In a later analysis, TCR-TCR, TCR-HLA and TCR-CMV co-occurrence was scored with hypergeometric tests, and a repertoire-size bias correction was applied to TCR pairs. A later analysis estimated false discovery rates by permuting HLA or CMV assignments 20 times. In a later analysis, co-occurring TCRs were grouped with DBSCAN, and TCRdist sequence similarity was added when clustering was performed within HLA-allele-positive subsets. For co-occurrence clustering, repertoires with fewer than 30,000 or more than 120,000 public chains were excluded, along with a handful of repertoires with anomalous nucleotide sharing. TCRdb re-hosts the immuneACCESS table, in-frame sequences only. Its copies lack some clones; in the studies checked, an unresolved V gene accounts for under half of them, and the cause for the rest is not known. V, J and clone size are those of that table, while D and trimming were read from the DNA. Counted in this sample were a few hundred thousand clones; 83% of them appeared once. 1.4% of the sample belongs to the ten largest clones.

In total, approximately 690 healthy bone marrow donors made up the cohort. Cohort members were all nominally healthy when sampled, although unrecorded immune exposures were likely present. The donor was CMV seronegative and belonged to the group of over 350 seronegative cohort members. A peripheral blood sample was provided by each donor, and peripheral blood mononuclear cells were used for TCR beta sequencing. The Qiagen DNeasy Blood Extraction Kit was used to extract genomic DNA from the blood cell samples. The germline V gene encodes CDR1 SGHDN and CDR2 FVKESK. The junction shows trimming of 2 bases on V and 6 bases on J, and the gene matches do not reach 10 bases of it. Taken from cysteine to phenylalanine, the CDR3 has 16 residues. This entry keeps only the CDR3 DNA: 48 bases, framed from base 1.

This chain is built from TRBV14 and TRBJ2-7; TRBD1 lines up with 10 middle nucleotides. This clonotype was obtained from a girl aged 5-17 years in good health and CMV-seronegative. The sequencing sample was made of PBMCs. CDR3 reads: CASSQLLRDRGGEQYF. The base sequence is TGTGCCAGCAGCCAACTTCTCCGGGACAGGGGAGGCGAGCAGTACTTC.